The next 4 T cell receptor beta chains were all read from a single sample in a study of vaccination effects on CD4 cells after COVID-19. Their specific antigens are unknown. Repertoires were generated with immunoSEQ multiplex PCR, while TCRdb's copy carries only in-frame clones and drops some. Of some 30,000 clones detected, roughly four fifths appear once; the ten largest clones hold around 15%. Within the ViraFEST assay, antigen-specific CD4+ T cells underwent expansion with viral peptide pools prior to sequencing. Isolating CD4+ T cells followed ten to eleven days of culture. The vaccine given was either BNT162b2 or mRNA-1273, in two doses. The material sequenced was CD4+ T cells from PBMCs cultured with HCoV-229E spike peptides, taken after COVID-19 vaccination. Source of these receptors: a human donor who received a COVID-19 vaccine.

This chain uses TRBV6-5 with TRBJ2-5; D unresolved. This CDR3 comprises 13 residues. V dropped 6 bases and J dropped 2 bases, with 10 bases sitting between them. Germline CDR1 MNHEY, CDR2 SVGAGI. In nucleotides, the CDR3 is TGTGCCAGCAGACTTGGGATTCAAGAGACCCAGTACTTC. Its protein product is CASRLGIQETQYF.

This clone was detected a few times. The V call is TRBV30, the J call TRBJ2-7; D not resolved. Germline values: CDR1 GTSNPN, CDR2 SVGIG (reference sequence). This CDR3 comprises 12 residues. The ends were cut back, 0 bases at V and 3 bases at J, with 6 bases in the middle. This CDR3 reads CAWSVTSYEQYF. CDR3 nucleotide sequence: TGTGCCTGGAGTGTAACGAGCTACGAGCAGTACTTC.

Details on this clone: This CDR3 is also generated by other DNA sequences in the sample. The J gene is TRBJ1-5, the V gene TRBV3-1 (or the pseudogene TRBV3-2), with D uncertain. Germline CDR1 LGHDT, CDR2 YNNKEL (reference sequence). CDR3 size: 14 residues. V lost 4 bases and J lost 5, with 12 bases in between. The CDR3 nucleotides are TGTGCCAGCAGCCTTGGGGTTGGAGATCAGCCCCAGCATTTT. Its protein product is CASSLGVGDQPQHF.

This clone was picked up one time. The sample holds other DNA sequences that translate to the same CDR3. The chain uses TRBV30 and TRBJ1-2; no definite D call. CDR3 size: 13 residues. V was cut by 8 bases and J by 0 bases, with 13 bases left in between. From germline, CDR1 is GTSNPN and CDR2 SVGIG (reference sequence). CDR3 loop: CARQQLTNYGYTF. DNA of the CDR3: TGTGCCCGGCAACAATTGACTAACTATGGCTACACCTTC.